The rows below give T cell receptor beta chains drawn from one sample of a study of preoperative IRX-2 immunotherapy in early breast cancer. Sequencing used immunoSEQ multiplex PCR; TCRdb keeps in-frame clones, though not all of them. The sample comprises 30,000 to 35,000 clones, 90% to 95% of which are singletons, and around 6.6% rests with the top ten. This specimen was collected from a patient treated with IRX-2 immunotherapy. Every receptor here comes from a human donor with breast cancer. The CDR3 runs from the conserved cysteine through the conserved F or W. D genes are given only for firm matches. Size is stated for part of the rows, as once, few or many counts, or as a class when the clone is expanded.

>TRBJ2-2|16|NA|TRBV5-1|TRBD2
CASSSTSGLNTGELFF
TGCGCCAGCAGTTCGACTAGCGGGCTCAACACCGGGGAGCTGTTTTTT
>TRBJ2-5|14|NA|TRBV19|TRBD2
CASSGTSGLGTQYF
TGTGCCAGTAGTGGGACTAGCGGTCTAGGGACCCAGTACTTC
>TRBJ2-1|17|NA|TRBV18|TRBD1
CASSPGQGQKIYNEQFF
TGTGCCAGCTCACCCGGACAGGGGCAAAAAATATACAATGAGCAGTTCTTC
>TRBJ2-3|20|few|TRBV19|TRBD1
CASSTPEDRRSHYSTDTQYF
TGTGCCAGTAGTACCCCGGAGGACAGGCGGAGCCACTATAGCACAGATACGCAGTATTTT
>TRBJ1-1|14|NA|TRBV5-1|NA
CASSGRVGDTEAFF
TGCGCCAGCAGCGGCCGGGTCGGGGACACTGAAGCTTTCTTT
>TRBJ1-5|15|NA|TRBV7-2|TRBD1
CASSLTGDPYQPQHF
TGTGCCAGCAGCTTAACAGGGGACCCCTATCAGCCCCAGCATTTT
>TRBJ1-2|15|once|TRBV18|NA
CASSPSQELSYGYTF
TGTGCCAGCTCACCCTCACAGGAATTGAGCTATGGCTACACCTTC
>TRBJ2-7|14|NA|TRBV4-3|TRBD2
CASSPGLWVYEQYF
TGCGCCAGCAGCCCGGGACTATGGGTCTACGAGCAGTACTTC
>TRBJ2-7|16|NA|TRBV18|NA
CASSPLGTFSSYEQYF
TGTGCCAGCTCACCCCTCGGGACTTTTAGCTCCTACGAGCAGTACTTC
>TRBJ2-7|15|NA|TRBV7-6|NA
CASSPLIAGINEQYF
TGTGCCAGCAGCCCTTTGATCGCAGGGATCAACGAGCAGTACTTC
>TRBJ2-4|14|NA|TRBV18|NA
CASSREIAKNIQYF
TGTGCCAGCTCCCGTGAGATAGCCAAAAACATTCAGTACTTC
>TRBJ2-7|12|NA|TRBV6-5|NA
CASSYSGGEQYF
TGTGCCAGCAGTTATTCCGGAGGGGAGCAGTACTTC
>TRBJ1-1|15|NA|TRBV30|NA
CAWRWGSHMNTEAFF
TGTGCCTGGAGGTGGGGGAGTCATATGAACACTGAAGCTTTCTTT
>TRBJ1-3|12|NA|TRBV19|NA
CATGVGGNTIYF
TGTGCCACAGGGGTAGGCGGAAACACCATATATTTT
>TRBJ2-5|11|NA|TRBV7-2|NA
CASSFQETQYF
TGTGCCAGCAGCTTTCAAGAGACCCAGTACTTC
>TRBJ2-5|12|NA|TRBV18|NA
CASSRAGETQYF
TGTGCCAGCTCCCGTGCGGGAGAGACCCAGTACTTC
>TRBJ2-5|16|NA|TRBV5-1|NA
CASSFSINTRRETQYF
TGCGCCAGCAGCTTCAGCATTAACACCCGAAGGGAGACCCAGTACTTC
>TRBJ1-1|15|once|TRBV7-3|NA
CASSPVGGLNTEAFF
TGTGCCAGCAGCCCTGTTGGGGGGTTGAACACTGAAGCTTTCTTT
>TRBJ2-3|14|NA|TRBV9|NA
CASSSRTGTDTQYF
TGTGCCAGCAGCTCCCGGACCGGAACAGATACGCAGTATTTT
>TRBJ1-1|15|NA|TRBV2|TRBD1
CASRDSGQRNTEAFF
TGTGCCAGCAGGGACTCGGGACAGAGGAACACTGAAGCTTTCTTT
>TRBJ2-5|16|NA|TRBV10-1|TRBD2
CASSGLGGGTRETQYF
TGCGCCAGCAGTGGGTTGGGGGGGGGAACTAGGGAGACCCAGTACTTC
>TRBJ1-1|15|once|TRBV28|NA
CASSFRAQRGTEAFF
TGTGCCAGCAGTTTTCGGGCACAAAGGGGCACTGAAGCTTTCTTT
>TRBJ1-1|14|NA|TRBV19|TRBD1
CASRETGGNTEAFF
TGTGCCAGTAGGGAGACAGGGGGGAACACTGAAGCTTTCTTT
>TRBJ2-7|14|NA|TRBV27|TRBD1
CASSIGDRFYEQYF
TGTGCCAGCAGTATTGGGGACAGATTCTACGAGCAGTACTTC
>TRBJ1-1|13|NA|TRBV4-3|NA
CASSQDRNTEAFF
TGCGCCAGCAGCCAAGACAGGAACACTGAAGCTTTCTTT
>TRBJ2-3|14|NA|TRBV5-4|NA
CASSLGGSADTQYF
TGTGCCAGCAGCTTAGGGGGGTCGGCAGATACGCAGTATTTT
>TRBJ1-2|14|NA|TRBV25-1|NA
CASSHTGPLYGYTF
TGTGCCAGCAGTCACACAGGGCCACTCTATGGCTACACCTTC
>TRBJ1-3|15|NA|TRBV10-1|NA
CASSESGRDGNTIYF
TGCGCCAGCAGTGAGTCGGGCAGGGACGGAAACACCATATATTTT
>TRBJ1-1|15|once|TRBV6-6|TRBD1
CASSYSSRGDSKAFF
TGTGCCAGCAGTTACTCGAGCCGTGGGGACAGTAAAGCTTTCTTT
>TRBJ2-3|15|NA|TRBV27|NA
CASSGHIGGADTQYF
TGTGCCAGCAGTGGCCACATTGGAGGGGCAGATACGCAGTATTTT
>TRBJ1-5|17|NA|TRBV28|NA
CASSPRSYQGWNQPQHF
TGTGCCAGCAGCCCTAGATCTTATCAGGGCTGGAATCAGCCCCAGCATTTT
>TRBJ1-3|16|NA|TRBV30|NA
CAWGLTGRSSGNTIYF
TGTGCCTGGGGCCTGACAGGTCGGAGCTCTGGAAACACCATATATTTT
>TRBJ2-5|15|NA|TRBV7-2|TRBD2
CASSLARASGETQYF
TGTGCCAGCAGCTTAGCTCGTGCTAGCGGAGAGACCCAGTACTTC
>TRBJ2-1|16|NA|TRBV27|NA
CASTTGWGGGYNEQFF
TGTGCCAGCACCACCGGATGGGGAGGGGGTTACAATGAGCAGTTCTTC
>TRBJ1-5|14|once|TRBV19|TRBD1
CASSIQGGNQPQHF
TGTGCCAGTAGTATCCAGGGGGGGAATCAGCCCCAGCATTTT
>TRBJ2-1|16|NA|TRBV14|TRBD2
CASSPSVGLARNEQFF
TGTGCCAGCAGCCCAAGCGTCGGACTAGCGCGCAATGAGCAGTTCTTC
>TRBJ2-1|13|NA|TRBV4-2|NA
CANTGGLTNEQFF
TGTGCCAACACGGGGGGCCTAACAAATGAGCAGTTCTTC
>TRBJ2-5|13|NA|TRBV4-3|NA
CASSQGLWETQYF
TGCGCCAGCAGCCAAGGATTGTGGGAGACCCAGTACTTC
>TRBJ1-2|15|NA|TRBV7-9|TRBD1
CASTPSGTGVYGYTF
TGTGCCAGCACTCCCTCCGGGACAGGGGTCTATGGCTACACCTTC
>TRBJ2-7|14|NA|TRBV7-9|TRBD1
CASSLSDRGFEQYF
TGTGCCAGCAGCTTGTCCGACAGGGGGTTCGAGCAGTACTTC
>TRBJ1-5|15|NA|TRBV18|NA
CASSPGLGKGQPQHF
TGTGCCAGCTCACCAGGCCTGGGAAAGGGTCAGCCCCAGCATTTT
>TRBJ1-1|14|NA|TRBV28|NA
CASRQTPMNTEAFF
TGTGCCAGCAGGCAGACACCGATGAACACTGAAGCTTTCTTT
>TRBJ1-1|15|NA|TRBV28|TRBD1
CASSGTGGTNTEAFF
TGTGCCAGCAGTGGGACAGGGGGCACGAACACTGAAGCTTTCTTT
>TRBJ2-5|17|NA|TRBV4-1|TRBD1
CASSQGGTGRPGETQYF
TGCGCCAGCAGCCAAGGGGGGACAGGGAGGCCTGGGGAGACCCAGTACTTC
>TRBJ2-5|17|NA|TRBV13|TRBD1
CASSSLGQGSHQETQYF
TGTGCCAGCAGCTCCCTGGGACAGGGAAGCCACCAAGAGACCCAGTACTTC
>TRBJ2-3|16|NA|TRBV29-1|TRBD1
CSVDRSGTGDTDTQYF
TGCAGCGTTGATAGGTCCGGGACAGGGGACACAGATACGCAGTATTTT
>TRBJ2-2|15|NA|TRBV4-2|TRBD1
CASSLGTGVPGELFF
TGTGCCAGCAGCCTCGGGACAGGGGTCCCCGGGGAGCTGTTTTTT
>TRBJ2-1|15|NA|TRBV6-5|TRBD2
CASSSLAGLYNEQFF
TGTGCCAGCAGTTCCTTAGCGGGGTTATACAATGAGCAGTTCTTC
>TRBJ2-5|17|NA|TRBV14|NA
CASSQGWGRVNVETQYF
TGTGCCAGCAGCCAAGGGTGGGGCAGGGTTAATGTGGAGACCCAGTACTTC
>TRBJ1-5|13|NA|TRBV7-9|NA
CASSFSGDQPQHF
TGTGCCAGCAGCTTTTCTGGGGATCAGCCCCAGCATTTT